The 16 T cell receptor beta chains presented below share a single source sample, sequenced in a study of CXCR3-negative and CXCR3-positive naive CD8 T cells. TRB cDNA was prepared as libraries by UMI-labeled 5' RACE. TCRdb reprocessed the 5' RACE reads and reports one entry per CDR3 protein, with no DNA. The listing contains about 130,000 distinct CDR3 sequences. The source material was naive CXCR3- CD8+ T cells from blood. Documented subset: CD45RO-CCR7+CD27+CD95- naive CD8+ T cells lacking CXCR3 (TNR3-). These receptor sequences come from a human donor in good health. Some clones in this sample may be carry-over from other donors' samples.

J is TRBJ2-7 and V is TRBV7-9. Germline CDR1 is SEHNR and CDR2 is FQNEAQ (reference sequence). This CDR3 has 12 amino acids. CDR3 sequence reads: CASSFSLGEQYF.

The chain is built from TRBV29-1 and TRBJ2-3; the D call from TCRdb, TRBD1, cannot be confirmed without DNA. This CDR3 contains 15 residues. From germline, CDR1 is SQVTM and CDR2 ANQGSEA. Here the CDR3 reads CSVTSGAISTDTQYF.

The rearrangement joins TRBV29-1 to TRBJ2-3; without DNA, the TCRdb call of TRBD2 cannot be checked. The CDR3 runs to 14 residues. CDR1 SQVTM and CDR2 ANQGSEA come from the germline V gene. This CDR3 reads CSVDGLAVTDTQYF.

The chain combines TRBV7-6 with TRBJ1-2; absent DNA, TCRdb's TRBD1 call cannot be checked. This CDR3 region has 17 residues. The germline CDR1 and CDR2 sequences are SGHVS and FNYEAQ. CDR3 amino acids: CASSSPDRHLGISGYTF.

This sequence joins TRBV7-2 and TRBJ2-1; TCRdb indicates TRBD2, and absent DNA this call remains unverified. Germline CDR1 reads SGHTA; CDR2 reads FQGNSA. The CDR3 length is 17 residues. CDR3 protein: CASSFSTSGGDYNEQFF.

The chain couples TRBV19 to TRBJ2-1; TCRdb's D call, TRBD2, is unchecked because there is no DNA. Looked up from germline, CDR1 is LNHDA and CDR2 is SQIVND (reference sequence). CDR3 length: 16 amino acids. The CDR3 sequence: CASSIDRASGSEEQFF.

The rearrangement links TRBV7-6 to TRBJ2-3; lacking DNA, the TRBD1 call made by TCRdb goes unchecked. The CDR3 has 15 amino acids. CDR1 is SGHVS and CDR2 is FNYEAQ in the germline V gene. The CDR3 region is CASSPLSGTADTQYF.

The V gene is TRBV29-1, the J gene TRBJ2-4. In germline, CDR1 is SQVTM, CDR2 ANQGSEA. The CDR3 runs 16 residues. This CDR3 reads CSVEDPLDSAKNIQYF.

The chain couples TRBV5-1 to TRBJ1-1. This CDR3 spans 14 amino acids. CDR1 and CDR2 from the germline V gene are SGHRS and YFSETQ. The CDR3 spells CASSWSGGGTEAFF.

The genes are TRBV7-3 and TRBJ2-1; TCRdb selects TRBD1, and the lack of DNA leaves this call unchecked. The CDR3 is 13 amino acids. CDR1 SGHTA and CDR2 FQGTGA come from the germline V gene. The CDR3 here is CASSSTQGYEQFF.

The chain recombines TRBV19 with TRBJ2-5; the D call of TRBD1 rests on TCRdb alone, since no DNA is present to check it. Germline loops: CDR1 LNHDA, CDR2 SQIVND (reference sequence). This CDR3 has 15 amino acids. This chain's CDR3 is CASSIGQGLEETQYF. Full variable domain (missing parts from reference TRBV19 and TRBJ2-5): DGGITQSPKYLFRKEGQNVTLSCEQNLNHDAMYWYRQDPGQGLRLIYYSQIVNDFQKGDIAEGYSVSREKKESFPLTVTSAQKNPTAFYLCASSIGQGLEETQYFGPGTRLLVL.

V and J are TRBV5-1 and TRBJ2-1. The CDR3 runs to 16 residues. CDR1 is SGHRS and CDR2 is YFSETQ in the germline V gene. The CDR3 region is CASSLIGGSSYNEQFF.

The rearrangement joins TRBV7-9 to TRBJ1-1; TCRdb selects TRBD1, and the lack of DNA leaves this call unchecked. The CDR3 totals 14 residues. CDR1 and CDR2 (germline): SEHNR, FQNEAQ (reference sequence). CDR3 loop: CASSQPGQGLEAFF.

The CDR3 loop is CASSLASQRGRIDTQYF. The J gene is TRBJ2-3, the V gene TRBV7-9; TCRdb names TRBD2, which stays unverified in the absence of DNA. Germline V lookup: CDR1 SEHNR, CDR2 FQNEAQ (reference sequence). This CDR3 comprises 17 residues. Filled out from reference TRBV7-9 and TRBJ2-3, the complete variable domain reads DTGVSQNPRHKITKRGQNVTFRCDPISEHNRLYWYRQTLGQGPEFLTYFQNEAQLEKSRLLSDRFSAERPKGSFSTLEIQRTEQGDSAMYLCASSLASQRGRIDTQYFGPGTRLTVL.

The rearrangement joins TRBV18 to TRBJ2-1. The CDR3 consists of 15 residues. Germline V CDR1 and CDR2: KGHSH, LQKENI. The CDR3: CASSPKADPEDEQFF.

This chain connects TRBV29-1 to TRBJ1-1; TCRdb reports TRBD1, a call that lacks DNA to check it against. This CDR3 region has 12 residues. Germline values: CDR1 SQVTM, CDR2 ANQGSEA. CDR3 amino acids: CSGTGQNTEAFF.